Listed below are T cell receptor beta chains from one sample, sequenced in a study of T cells in Graves' hyperthyroidism and ophthalmopathy. Using its own MiXCR run on the multiplex PCR reads, TCRdb lists one record per CDR3 protein. The table has around 340,000 distinct CDR3 sequences, approximately 15% seen once. The sample comprised blood. The receptors were gathered from a woman aged 30 to 39 with Graves' hyperthyroidism. Both conserved end residues are part of each CDR3. A D gene is named only where the DNA matches it firmly. Where a row states a size, it is once, few, many or the class of an expanded clone; other rows omit it.

D gene	clone size	J gene	V gene	CDR3 protein	CDR3 DNA
NA	NA	TRBJ1-2	TRBV24-1	CATSDPGHYTF	TGTGCCACCAGTGACCCAGGGCACTACACCTTC
NA	few	TRBJ2-2	TRBV2	CASRRGDTGELFF	TGTGCCAGCAGGAGAGGGGACACCGGGGAGCTGTTTTTT
NA	few	TRBJ2-5	TRBV6-1	CASSEGGGYGGTQYF	TGTGCCAGCAGTGAAGGTGGGGGGTACGGCGGGACCCAGTACTTC
NA	NA	TRBJ2-5	TRBV20-1	CSARSLRTQYF	TGCAGTGCTAGGTCGTTGCGGACCCAGTACTTC
NA	few	TRBJ2-1	TRBV14	CASSQLTRPSYNEQFF	TGTGCCAGCAGCCAATTGACCAGGCCGTCCTACAATGAGCAGTTCTTC
TRBD2	NA	TRBJ2-1	TRBV20-1	CSASRTSGSYNEQFF	TGCAGTGCTAGTAGGACTAGCGGTTCCTACAATGAGCAGTTCTTC
NA	many	TRBJ2-5	TRBV7-8	CASSSRTSRTQYF	TGTGCCAGCAGCTCCAGGACCTCCCGGACCCAGTACTTC
TRBD2	many	TRBJ2-7	TRBV6-2/TRBV6-3	CASSRDYTVPYEQYF	TGTGCCAGCAGTAGGGACTATACAGTCCCCTACGAGCAGTACTTC
TRBD1	few	TRBJ2-5	TRBV7-9	CASSEETGVVETQYF	TGTGCCAGCAGCGAAGAAACAGGGGTTGTCGAGACCCAGTACTTC
TRBD1	many	TRBJ2-7	TRBV28	CASNHRRQGEYEQYF	TGTGCCAGCAATCACCGGAGACAGGGGGAGTACGAGCAGTACTTC
TRBD2	few	TRBJ2-2	TRBV6-2/TRBV6-3	CASSRTSAHGELFF	TGTGCCAGCAGCCGAACTAGCGCCCACGGGGAGCTGTTTTTT
NA	many	TRBJ1-4	TRBV28	CASSQQGSSDEKLFF	TGTGCCAGCAGTCAACAGGGCTCATCGGATGAAAAACTGTTTTTT
NA	NA	TRBJ2-1	TRBV20-1	CSAQHDRHYDEQFF	TGCAGTGCCCAACACGACAGACACTACGATGAGCAGTTCTTC
NA	NA	TRBJ1-5	TRBV6-1	CASSPNGVSPQHF	TGTGCCAGCAGTCCCAATGGGGTCTCGCCCCAGCATTTT
NA	many	TRBJ2-7	TRBV28	CASSTRGGSYEQYF	TGTGCCAGCAGTACCCGAGGGGGTTCCTACGAGCAGTACTTC
NA	NA	TRBJ1-5	TRBV20-1	CSARSLGGLNSNQPQHF	TGCAGTGCTAGATCTTTAGGGGGGCTGAATAGCAATCAGCCCCAGCATTTT